Each of the 28 T cell receptor beta chains below was sequenced from the same sample in a study of shared clonotypes between healthy human individuals. Clones were read by immunoSEQ multiplex PCR, and TCRdb kept only the in-frame ones, dropping some. The profile shows about 2 million clones, about 95% of them singletons. Naivety among CD8 cells was defined by CD45RO negativity and positive CCR7 selection, thereby excluding terminally differentiated effector memory CD45RA+ cells. Material for sequencing was naive CD8+ T cells sorted from blood. The receptor set was obtained from a man aged 18 to 35 in good health.

The chain is built from TRBV5-1 and TRBJ1-2; D may be TRBD1 (5 bases). Germline V gene data show CDR1 as SGHRS and CDR2 as YFSETQ. The length of the CDR3 is 13 residues. The germline V and J ends were trimmed by 7 bases and 6 bases, with 16 bases remaining between them. The CDR3 here is CASSFEGFNGYTF. DNA for the CDR3: TGCGCCAGCTCCTTCGAGGGGTTTAATGGCTACACCTTC.

The V and J genes are TRBV27 and TRBJ2-7; no definite D call. Germline V lookup: CDR1 MNHEY, CDR2 SMNVEV (reference sequence). The CDR3 extends over 16 amino acids. V was shortened by 2 bases and J by 0 bases, with 14 bases between the two germline ends. The CDR3 DNA reads TGTGCCAGCAGTTTAATCCTCCCAATGAGCTCCTACGAGCAGTACTTC. This gives the protein CASSLILPMSSYEQYF.

This chain joins TRBV2 and TRBJ2-3; 9 bases line up with TRBD2. Germline V lookup: CDR1 SNHLY, CDR2 FYNNEI. After removal of 5 bases from V and 6 bases from J, the junction contained 9 bases not matched to a gene. CDR3 length: 15 residues. Here the CDR3 reads CASSPVAGEADTQYF. As DNA, the CDR3 is TGTGCCAGCAGTCCTGTAGCGGGAGAGGCCGATACGCAGTATTTT. The whole variable domain, filled in from reference TRBV2 and TRBJ2-3, reads EPEVTQTPSHQVTQMGQEVILRCVPISNHLYFYWYRQILGQKVEFLVSFYNNEISEKSEIFDDQFSVERPDGSNFTLKIRSTKLEDSAMYFCASSPVAGEADTQYFGPGTRLTVL.

Comments on this clone: The junction does not match germline at one end; this may be a read error. This chain links TRBV5-1 with TRBJ1-1, with D possibly TRBD1 on 5 matching bases. The CDR3 runs to 15 residues. The V gene's germline CDR1 is SGHRS and CDR2 YFSETQ. CDR3: CASSLRQGSNTEALF. CDR3 in DNA: TGCGCCAGCAGCTTGAGGCAGGGCTCAAACACTGAAGCTTTATTT.

The V call is TRBV4-3, the J call TRBJ1-1; TRBD1 matches 8 bases. The CDR3 runs 16 residues. CDR1 and CDR2 (germline): LGHNA, YSLEER. Trimming at V came to 6 bases and at J to 5 bases, leaving 14 bases not matched to a gene. CDR3 protein: CASSAIGQGGRTEAFF. The CDR3 coding sequence is TGCGCCAGCAGTGCGATAGGACAGGGTGGGCGGACTGAAGCTTTCTTT.

The sample holds one count of this clone. The genes are TRBV19 and TRBJ1-5; 7 bases fit TRBD1. This CDR3 contains 13 residues. Germline-derived CDR1 and CDR2 are LNHDA and SQIVND (reference sequence). With V trimmed by 7 bases and J by 6 bases, 6 bases remained unmatched. CDR3 nucleotide sequence: TGTGCCAGTACCCCAGGGGGAATTCAGCCCCAGCATTTT. It translates to CASTPGGIQPQHF.

On this clone: Distinct nucleotide sequences in the sample also encode this CDR3. The chain employs TRBV13 and TRBJ2-5; TRBD1 agrees at 9 bases. V lost 5 bases, J lost 3 bases, and 4 bases stayed unmatched. Germline CDR1 and CDR2: PRHDT and FYEKMQ (reference sequence). The CDR3 runs to 14 residues. CDR3 residues: CASSLRTGEETQYF. The CDR3 nucleotides read TGTGCCAGCAGCCTAAGGACAGGGGAAGAGACCCAGTACTTC. Complete variable domain (other parts from reference TRBV13 and TRBJ2-5): AAGVIQSPRHLIKEKRETATLKCYPIPRHDTVYWYQQGPGQDPQFLISFYEKMQSDKGSIPDRFSAQQFSDYHSELNMSSLELGDSALYFCASSLRTGEETQYFGPGTRLLVL.

This chain connects TRBV15 to TRBJ1-6; no definite D call. Germline CDR1 is LNHNV and CDR2 is YYDKDF (reference sequence). The V end was cut by 0 bases, the J end by 10 bases, with 13 bases between. The CDR3 is 15 residues long. The CDR3 DNA sequence: TGTGCCACCAGCAGAGATCGCGCAGGCCAGTCACCCCTCCACTTT. Protein sequence: CATSRDRAGQSPLHF. Full variable domain (remainder filled in from reference TRBV15 and TRBJ1-6): DAMVIQNPRYQVTQFGKPVTLSCSQTLNHNVMYWYQQKSSQAPKLLFHYYDKDFNNEADTPDNFQSRRPNTSFCFLDIRSPGLGDTAMYLCATSRDRAGQSPLHFGNGTRLTVT.

The rearrangement uses TRBV19 and TRBJ1-3; no firm D call. With 3 bases removed from V and 0 bases from J, the gap between germline ends came to 9 bases. This CDR3 spans 15 amino acids. The germline CDR1 and CDR2 sequences are LNHDA and SQIVND (reference sequence). The CDR3 protein is CASSMGVYSGNTIYF. DNA of the CDR3: TGTGCCAGTAGTATGGGTGTTTACTCTGGAAACACCATATATTTT.

The CDR3 nucleotides read TGTGCCAGCAGCTTAAACCGCGCGGATGAAAAACTGTTTTTT. It translates to CASSLNRADEKLFF. This chain connects TRBV7-2 to TRBJ1-4; no reliable D call. Germline values: CDR1 SGHTA, CDR2 FQGNSA. The CDR3 contains 14 residues. Trimming took 2 bases from V and 6 from J, leaving 10 bases between them. The full variable domain, completed using reference TRBV7-2 and TRBJ1-4, is GAGVSQSPSNKVTEKGKDVELRCDPISGHTALYWYRQSLGQGLEFLIYFQGNSAPDKSGLPSDRFSAERTGGSVSTLTIQRTQQEDSAVYLCASSLNRADEKLFFGSGTQLSVL.

To note about this clone: Other DNA sequences in the sample encode the same CDR3. The rearrangement uses TRBV9 and TRBJ2-7; TRBD2 might be the D (6 bases). Germline lookup yields CDR1 SGDLS and CDR2 YYNGEE. The CDR3 contains 13 residues. Trimming left V 2 bases short and J 1 base short, with 7 bases between. The CDR3, as DNA: TGTGCCAGCAGCGTGGGACTGTCCTACGAGCAGTACTTC. It encodes CASSVGLSYEQYF.

V usage is TRBV7-9 and J usage is TRBJ2-2; 8 bases align to TRBD1. This CDR3 is built from 16 residues. Unmatched junction bases numbered 10, after V lost 7 bases and J lost 3 bases. Germline loops: CDR1 SEHNR, CDR2 FQNEAQ (reference sequence). CDR3 amino acids: CASTAPQGAYTGELFF. The DNA of the CDR3 is TGTGCCAGCACTGCCCCGCAGGGGGCTTACACCGGGGAGCTGTTTTTT.

V gene TRBV10-3 combines with J gene TRBJ2-7; D may be TRBD2 (5 bases). The CDR3 contains 16 residues. The V and J ends lost 7 bases and 0 bases respectively, with 19 bases between them. Germline V gene sequence: CDR1 ENHRY, CDR2 SYGVKD. As DNA, the CDR3 is TGTGCCATCATCTTGGGCCCCGGGATATCCTCCTACGAGCAGTACTTC. This codes for CAIILGPGISSYEQYF.

This clone was found a few times. Other DNA sequences within the sample encode an identical CDR3. The gene calls are TRBV7-8 and TRBJ2-7, with D possibly TRBD2 on 5 matching bases. The length of the CDR3 is 10 residues. Trimming removed 5 bases at V and 6 bases at J, with 5 bases between. Germline V gene sequence: CDR1 SGHVS, CDR2 FQNEAQ. CDR3 protein: CASSGGEQYF. Written as DNA, the CDR3 is TGTGCCAGCAGCGGAGGCGAGCAGTACTTC.

The rearrangement joins TRBV27 to TRBJ1-2; the D gene is possibly TRBD1 (5 bases). Trimming stripped 2 bases from V and 4 bases from J, with 11 bases between. The CDR3 loop spans 14 amino acids. The germline V gene has CDR1 MNHEY and CDR2 SMNVEV (reference sequence). CDR3 DNA sequence: TGTGCCAGCAGTTTAATCGGGACGGGCTATGGCTACACCTTC. Residues: CASSLIGTGYGYTF.

This chain joins TRBV4-1 and TRBJ1-4, with 7 nucleotides matching TRBD1. This CDR3 has 15 residues. J gave up 8 bases and V 3 bases, and 9 bases lay outside the gene matches. CDR1 is MGHRA, CDR2 YSYEKL, per germline. The CDR3 DNA follows: TGCGCCAGCAGCCACCAGGACAGGAGTGGGGAAAAACTGTTTTTT. Amino acid sequence: CASSHQDRSGEKLFF.

The chain uses TRBV9 and TRBJ2-3; D is perhaps TRBD2 (6 bases). The CDR3 sequence is 16 residues long. V was cut by 0 bases and J by 3 bases, with 14 bases left in between. Germline V gene lookup returns CDR1 SGDLS and CDR2 YYNGEE. CDR3 nucleotides: TGTGCCAGCAGCGTAGAGAAGGTAGCGGATACAGATACGCAGTATTTT. Protein sequence: CASSVEKVADTDTQYF.

A remark on this clone: A read error may account for a junction end that differs from germline. The chain is built from TRBV7-8 and TRBJ2-2; 15 nucleotides align to TRBD2. From germline, CDR1 is SGHVS and CDR2 FQNEAQ. The CDR3 loop spans 17 amino acids. CDR3 in amino acids: CASSRTSGREDTGELFF. CDR3 bases: TGTGCCAGCAGCCGGACTAGCGGGAGGGAGGACACCGGAGAGCTGTTTTTT.

The CDR3 DNA follows: TGTGCCAGCAGCTTATCAGGAAGGCGGGGGTCTCGGGATACGCAGTATTTT. Encoded protein: CASSLSGRRGSRDTQYF. V is TRBV11-2 and J is TRBJ2-3, with 7 bases aligning to TRBD2. V was clipped by 2 bases and J by 6 bases; unmatched bases: 14. This CDR3 spans 17 amino acids. Germline V gene lookup returns CDR1 SGHAT and CDR2 FQNNGV.

This clone was observed a handful of times. Other DNA variants within this sample encode the same CDR3. The chain is built from TRBV5-6 and TRBJ2-5; tentative D call: TRBD1 (6 bases). CDR3 length equals 13 residues. Trimming took 0 bases from V and 5 from J, leaving 8 bases between them. Looked up from germline, CDR1 is SGHDT and CDR2 is YYEEEE. The CDR3 protein is CASSLVQGETQYF. CDR3 bases: TGTGCCAGCAGCTTGGTGCAGGGGGAGACCCAGTACTTC. Looking up the rest from reference TRBV5-6 and TRBJ2-5 gives the full variable domain: DAGVTQSPTHLIKTRGQQVTLRCSPKSGHDTVSWYQQALGQGPQFIFQYYEEEERQRGNFPDRFSGHQFPNYSSELNVNALLLGDSALYLCASSLVQGETQYFGPGTRLLVL.

The CDR3 loop reads CASSLDQSGGNTGELFF. CDR3 in DNA: TGTGCCAGCAGCTTAGATCAGAGCGGGGGGAACACCGGGGAGCTGTTTTTT. The chain uses TRBV11-2 and TRBJ2-2, with 8 positions matching TRBD2. J gave up 1 base and V 0 bases, and 4 bases lay outside the gene matches. This CDR3 spans 17 amino acids. Germline values: CDR1 SGHAT, CDR2 FQNNGV.

The chain's CDR3 is CASQGTDYGYTF. CDR3 nucleotide sequence: TGTGCCAGCCAGGGGACGGACTATGGCTACACCTTC. The chain joins TRBV6-1 to TRBJ1-2; D is perhaps TRBD1 (6 bases). The CDR3 has 12 amino acids. Germline values: CDR1 MNHNS, CDR2 SASEGT. The V end was cut by 8 bases, the J end by 3 bases, with 10 bases between.

Only one count was recorded for this clone. This specimen includes other DNA sequences encoding the same CDR3. The V and J genes are TRBV27 and TRBJ2-7; no clear D. The CDR3 has 13 amino acids. Germline-derived CDR1 and CDR2 are MNHEY and SMNVEV (reference sequence). The V gene lost 3 bases and the J gene lost 4 bases, with 10 bases spanning the gap. The CDR3 region is CASSFRVGYEQYF. CDR3 sequence (DNA): TGTGCCAGCAGTTTTAGGGTGGGGTACGAGCAGTACTTC.

V gene TRBV27 combines with J gene TRBJ2-3; D not certain. V shed 5 bases and J shed 0 bases, with 15 bases lying between them. The CDR3 totals 16 residues. The germline gives CDR1 MNHEY, CDR2 SMNVEV (reference sequence). The CDR3 nucleotides read TGTGCCAGCAGTAATCTAGAGAGTCCTAGCACAGATACGCAGTATTTT. This translates into CASSNLESPSTDTQYF.

In its sample, this clone was seen once. The chain joins TRBV7-6 to TRBJ1-1; D call uncertain. The CDR3 sequence is 14 residues long. The germline gives CDR1 SGHVS, CDR2 FNYEAQ. V gave up 2 bases and J gave up 6 bases, with 13 bases separating them. For the CDR3, the DNA is TGTGCCAGCAGCTTAAGTGGTTTCGGGGCTGAAGCTTTCTTT. Its protein product is CASSLSGFGAEAFF.

The chain recombines TRBV6-5 with TRBJ1-1, with 8 bases that match TRBD1. The germline V gene has CDR1 MNHEY and CDR2 SVGAGI. J gave up 4 bases and V 5 bases, and 6 bases lay outside the gene matches. The CDR3 contains 14 residues. The DNA for the CDR3 is TGTGCCAGCAGTCTGAGCACAGGGGGCACTGAAGCTTTCTTT. This encodes CASSLSTGGTEAFF.

About this clone itself: This CDR3 is also generated by other DNA sequences in the sample. The rearrangement uses TRBV27 and TRBJ2-3; 9 nucleotides align to TRBD2. The germline gives CDR1 MNHEY, CDR2 SMNVEV (reference sequence). V was pared by 2 bases and J by 2 bases, with 2 bases of the junction left unmatched. The CDR3 spans 15 residues. CDR3 nucleotides: TGTGCCAGCAGTTTACTAGCGGGGTACACAGATACGCAGTATTTT. Residues: CASSLLAGYTDTQYF.

This clone is a singleton in its sample. This chain connects TRBV5-1 to TRBJ1-5; the match to TRBD1 covers 9 bases. CDR3 length: 12 residues. Germline assignment: CDR1 SGHRS and CDR2 YFSETQ. Trimming at V came to 3 bases and at J to 11 bases, leaving 3 bases not matched to a gene. DNA of the CDR3: TGCGCCAGCAGCTCCGGGACAGGGACCCAGCATTTT. It encodes CASSSGTGTQHF.